This is a list of T cell receptor beta chains from one sample in a study of CD8 T cells in ankylosing spondylitis. Each CDR3 protein is one row after TCRdb ran MiXCR on the 5' RACE reads. Of 380,000 or so distinct CDR3 sequences listed, 20% are singletons. The specimen sequenced was blood, either unsorted or a sorted T cell fraction (not recorded which). The receptors derive from a male donor with ankylosing spondylitis or in good health (not recorded which). Both conserved end residues are part of each CDR3. The D gene is left open where the match is weak. Not every row has a clone size; where given, it reads once, few, many or a size class.

D gene	V gene	clone size	J gene	CDR3 DNA	CDR3 protein
.	TRBV12-3/TRBV12-4	.	TRBJ2-2	TGTGCCAGCAGTTTATATTTAGGTTCCGCCGGGGAGCTGTTTTTT	CASSLYLGSAGELFF
.	TRBV7-9	few	TRBJ2-7	TGTGCCAGCAGCTTAGACGCCAGCCTAACCTACGAGCAGTACTTC	CASSLDASLTYEQYF
TRBD2	TRBV5-1	few	TRBJ2-3	TGCGCCAGCAGCCCCCGGGGCGGGGGGGCTTTGTTGGATACGCAGTATTTT	CASSPRGGGALLDTQYF
TRBD1	TRBV20-1	few	TRBJ2-1	TGCAGTGCTAGCGCACTTACAGGGGGCGTCTACAATGAGCAGTTCTTC	CSASALTGGVYNEQFF
.	TRBV4-2	.	TRBJ2-1	TGTGCCAGCAGCCCTGGACTCCTTGGCTATGAGCAGTTCTTC	CASSPGLLGYEQFF
.	TRBV28	.	TRBJ2-7	TGTGCCAGCAGCCAAAGTCCTGAGCAGTACTTC	CASSQSPEQYF
.	TRBV10-1	few	TRBJ2-7	TGCGCCAGCAGTGATCTGAGGAGGCCCAGCGCCCACGAGCAGTACTTC	CASSDLRRPSAHEQYF
TRBD1	TRBV11-1	.	TRBJ2-7	TGTGCCAGCAGCTTAGAGGGGACAGGGGCTTCCTACGAGCAGTACTTC	CASSLEGTGASYEQYF
TRBD1	TRBV5-1	.	TRBJ2-5	TGCGCCAGCAGGTACACAGGGGGCCCCCAAGAGACCCAGTACTTC	CASRYTGGPQETQYF
.	TRBV4-1	many	TRBJ2-3	TGCGCCAGCAGCCAAGAGCCGGGGTCGGATACGCAGTATTTT	CASSQEPGSDTQYF
TRBD1	TRBV7-9	few	TRBJ2-1	TGTGCCAGCAGCCCAGCGGGGACAGGGGTGTACAATGAGCAGTTCTTC	CASSPAGTGVYNEQFF
.	TRBV5-5	few	TRBJ2-6	TGTGCCAGCAGCTTGGTCCTGAGCTCTGGGGCCAACGTCCTGACTTTC	CASSLVLSSGANVLTF
TRBD1	TRBV29-1	.	TRBJ2-2	TGCAGCGTTGAAGGAGACCCTGTACAGGGGGCGGACACCGGGGAGCTGTTTTTT	CSVEGDPVQGADTGELFF
TRBD1	TRBV11-2	.	TRBJ2-3	TGTGCCAGCAGCCTAGACAGGGCCCCGTACACAGATACGCAGTATTTT	CASSLDRAPYTDTQYF
.	TRBV12-3/TRBV12-4	.	TRBJ1-6	TGTGCCAGCAGGGGGGAGGATTCGTACGATTCACCCCTCCACTTT	CASRGEDSYDSPLHF
.	TRBV2	few	TRBJ2-7	TGTGCCAGCACCAGAGGGTCGGGGAACGAGCAGTACTTC	CASTRGSGNEQYF
.	TRBV12-3/TRBV12-4	few	TRBJ2-7	TGTGCCAGCAGTTTCACGCTTTCCTACGAGCAGTACTTC	CASSFTLSYEQYF
.	TRBV5-5	.	TRBJ2-7	TGTGCCAGCAGCTTGTTTGGGGACTACGAGCAGTACTTC	CASSLFGDYEQYF
.	TRBV7-7	.	TRBJ2-1	TGTGCTAGCAGCCCTGGGGGATTTAGCAATGAGCAGTTCTTC	CASSPGGFSNEQFF
TRBD1	TRBV20-1	few	TRBJ1-2	TGCAGTGCTAGAGAATTAGGGGGCTGGAGGAGTGGCTACACCTTC	CSARELGGWRSGYTF
.	TRBV4-1	few	TRBJ2-1	TGCGCCAGCAGCCAAGACACCGGATCTTACAATGAGCAGTTCTTC	CASSQDTGSYNEQFF
.	TRBV4-2	few	TRBJ2-3	TGTGCCAGCAGCCGCCCGGGGAGCGGGCGCACAGATACGCAGTATTTT	CASSRPGSGRTDTQYF
.	TRBV2	.	TRBJ2-1	TGTGCCAGCAGTGCCTGGACAGACCCGAATGAGCAGTTCTTC	CASSAWTDPNEQFF
.	TRBV21-1	few	TRBJ1-1	TGTGCCAGCAGCAAGCGGGTTTCTGAAGTTTTCTTT	CASSKRVSEVFF
TRBD2	TRBV11-2	.	TRBJ2-5	TGTGCCAGCAGCTCTGAAGCGGGGGGAGGAGAGACCCAGTACTTC	CASSSEAGGGETQYF
TRBD1	TRBV7-9	.	TRBJ1-6	TGTGCCAGCAGCCGGACAGGGACCTCCTATAATTCACCCCTCCACTTT	CASSRTGTSYNSPLHF
.	TRBV28	.	TRBJ2-3	TGTGCCAGCAGCGCCCGAGAGGGAACTACTAGCACAGATACGCAGTATTTT	CASSAREGTTSTDTQYF
TRBD1	TRBV15	few	TRBJ2-1	TGTGCCACCAGCAGAGACGCCGGGACAGGGTCGTATGAGCAGTTCTTC	CATSRDAGTGSYEQFF
.	TRBV6-1	.	TRBJ2-7	TGTGCCAGCAGTGCCCCTGCTGGGAGGTCCGCTGAGCAGTACTTC	CASSAPAGRSAEQYF
.	TRBV6-5	few	TRBJ2-1	TGTGCCAGCAGTTACGACAGAGGCCCCTACAATGAGCAGTTCTTC	CASSYDRGPYNEQFF
TRBD1	TRBV9	many	TRBJ2-7	TGTGCCAGCAGCCCCACCGGACAGGTATTCCACGAGCAGTACTTC	CASSPTGQVFHEQYF
.	TRBV10-3	.	TRBJ2-2	TGTGCCATCAGTGAGTCGGAGACAACGATCAACACCGGGGAGCTGTTTTTT	CAISESETTINTGELFF
.	TRBV7-7	.	TRBJ2-1	TGTGCCAGCAGCTTATCTCCCCCCCAACTAGACGGGCCCTACAATGAGCAGTTCTTC	CASSLSPPQLDGPYNEQFF
.	TRBV12-2	.	TRBJ2-7	TGTGCAAGTCGCTTAACAAACCGGGACAGGGGGCTCTACGAGCAGTACTTC	CASRLTNRDRGLYEQYF
.	TRBV4-1	.	TRBJ2-3	TGCGCCAGCAGCCAAGGGGGAGATGAGCGAGATACGCAGTATTTT	CASSQGGDERDTQYF
TRBD2	TRBV5-1	few	TRBJ2-2	TGCGCCAGCAGCTTGTCACTAGCGGCGAACACCGGGGAGCTGTTTTTT	CASSLSLAANTGELFF
.	TRBV19	.	TRBJ2-2	TGTGCCAGTAGTGTTACCACCACCGGGGAGCTGTTTTTT	CASSVTTTGELFF
TRBD1	TRBV10-3	few	TRBJ2-7	TGTGCCATCAGTGAGTCTACAGGGGTGTCCGAGCAGTACTTC	CAISESTGVSEQYF
.	TRBV9	.	TRBJ2-7	TGTGCCAGCAGCCACCCCGAGGAGACACCGACCTCCTACGAGCAGTACTTC	CASSHPEETPTSYEQYF
TRBD1	TRBV6-5	few	TRBJ2-7	TGTGCCAGCAGTTACTCGGACAGGGGACAGAGTGAGCAGTACTTC	CASSYSDRGQSEQYF
TRBD2	TRBV12-3/TRBV12-4	.	TRBJ2-1	TGTGCCAGCAGTTTCGGGACTAGGGGTGAGCAGTTCTTC	CASSFGTRGEQFF
TRBD2	TRBV7-2	.	TRBJ2-1	TGTGCCAGCAGCGTAGGACAAGCCGGGACTAGCAAGTTCTTC	CASSVGQAGTSKFF